This record concerns one T cell receptor (beta chain) sequence. Its antigen is still unknown. The assay was carried out at the deep level. Produced via immunoSEQ multiplex PCR; TCRdb's table is partial and in-frame only. Of 850,000 to 1,200,000 clones listed, more than 65% are singletons. This sample is drawn from a study of shared clonotypes between healthy human individuals. The study, taken as a whole, reports: Memory subsets had estimated richness that was generally smaller than that of naive subsets.

Trimming at V came to 1 base and at J to 4 bases, leaving 6 bases not matched to a gene. CDR3 length: 16 amino acids. Germline V CDR1 and CDR2: LGHNA, YSLEER. This sequence was found in a young man in good health. The source material was memory CD4+ T cells sorted from blood. As to subset: CD45RA-negative fraction. This sequence joins TRBV4-3 and TRBJ2-1, with 8 nucleotides matching TRBD2. The chain's CDR3 is CASSQAVTSAYNEQFF. The CDR3 DNA reads as TGCGCCAGCAGCCAAGCTGTGACTAGCGCTTACAATGAGCAGTTCTTC.